This T cell receptor beta chain was identified during a study of radiotherapy plus CTLA-4 blockade in lung cancer. Enrolled patients, whose metastatic non-small-cell lung cancer was chemo-refractory, received focal radiation plus CTLA-4 blockade with ipilimumab. Assay: immunoSEQ multiplex PCR; the TCRdb copy retains only in-frame clones and omits some. The top ten hold 5% to 6.5% of the sample, which has 55,000 or so clones, approximately 80% seen once. Trimming took off 0 bases at V and 5 bases at J, with 17 bases between the two ends. Germline V gene data show CDR1 as LGHNA and CDR2 as YSLEER. This CDR3 comprises 18 residues.

The chain is built from TRBV4-3 and TRBJ1-6; D remains ambiguous. The clonotype originates from a human donor with non-small cell lung cancer whose response to radiotherapy plus ipilimumab could not be evaluated. This specimen was peripheral blood, taken from a patient treated with radiotherapy plus ipilimumab. The CDR3 DNA sequence: TGCGCCAGCAGCCAAGATCAGATGCGGGGAATCAATAATTCACCCCTCCACTTT. It yields the protein CASSQDQMRGINNSPLHF.